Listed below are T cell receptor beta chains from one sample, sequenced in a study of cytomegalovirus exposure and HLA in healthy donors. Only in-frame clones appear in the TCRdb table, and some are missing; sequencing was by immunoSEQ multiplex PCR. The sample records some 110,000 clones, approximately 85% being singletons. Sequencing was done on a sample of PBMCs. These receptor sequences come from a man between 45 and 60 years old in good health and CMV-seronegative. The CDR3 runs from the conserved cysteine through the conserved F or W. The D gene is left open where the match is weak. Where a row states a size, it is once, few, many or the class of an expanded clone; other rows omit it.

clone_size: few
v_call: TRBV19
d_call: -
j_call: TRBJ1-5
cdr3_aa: CASSMQGGQPQHF
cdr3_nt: TGTGCCAGTAGTATGCAGGGAGGTCAGCCCCAGCATTTT

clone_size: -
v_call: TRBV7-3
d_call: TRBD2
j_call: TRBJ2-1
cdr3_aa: CASSASSGGGNNEQFF
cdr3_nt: TGTGCCAGCAGCGCCTCTAGCGGGGGGGGAAACAATGAGCAGTTCTTC

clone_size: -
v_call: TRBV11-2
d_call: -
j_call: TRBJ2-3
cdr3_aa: CASGGTLTDTQYF
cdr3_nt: TGTGCCAGCGGGGGGACTCTCACAGATACGCAGTATTTT

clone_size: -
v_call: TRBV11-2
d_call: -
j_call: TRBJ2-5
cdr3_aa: CASSLQGKETQYF
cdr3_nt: TGTGCCAGCAGCTTACAGGGGAAAGAGACCCAGTACTTC

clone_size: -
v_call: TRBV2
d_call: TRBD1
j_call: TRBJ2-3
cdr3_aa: CASRRDRHTDTQYF
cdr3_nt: TGTGCCAGCAGAAGGGACAGGCACACAGATACGCAGTATTTT

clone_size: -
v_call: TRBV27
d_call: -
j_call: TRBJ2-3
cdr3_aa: CASSTYRTDTQYF
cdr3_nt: TGTGCCAGCAGTACCTACCGCACAGATACGCAGTATTTT

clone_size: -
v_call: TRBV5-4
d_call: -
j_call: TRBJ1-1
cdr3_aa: CASSLRENTEAFF
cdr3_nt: TGTGCCAGCAGCCTAAGAGAGAACACTGAAGCTTTCTTT

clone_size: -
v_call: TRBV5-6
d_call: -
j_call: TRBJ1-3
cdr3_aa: CASSADRSPSGNTIYF
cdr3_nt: TGTGCCAGCAGCGCCGACAGGAGCCCCTCTGGAAACACCATATATTTT

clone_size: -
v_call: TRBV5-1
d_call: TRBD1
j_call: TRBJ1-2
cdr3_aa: CASSPSTGAAVYTF
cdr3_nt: TGCGCCAGCAGCCCCTCAACAGGGGCGGCTGTCTACACCTTC

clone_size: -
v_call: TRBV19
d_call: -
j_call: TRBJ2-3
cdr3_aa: CASSAQSTDTQYF
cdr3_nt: TGTGCCAGTAGTGCACAGAGCACAGATACGCAGTATTTT

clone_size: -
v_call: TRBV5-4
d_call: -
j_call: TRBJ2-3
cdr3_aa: CASSLVFTDTQYF
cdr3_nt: TGTGCCAGCAGCTTGGTATTCACAGATACGCAGTATTTT

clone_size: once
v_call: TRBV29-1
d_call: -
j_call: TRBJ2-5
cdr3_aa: CSVAQEQETQYF
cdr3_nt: TGCAGCGTTGCACAGGAGCAAGAGACCCAGTACTTC

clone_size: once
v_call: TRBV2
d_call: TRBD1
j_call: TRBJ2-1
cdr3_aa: CASSGQAPYNEQFF
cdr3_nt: TGTGCCAGCTCCGGACAGGCCCCCTACAATGAGCAGTTCTTC

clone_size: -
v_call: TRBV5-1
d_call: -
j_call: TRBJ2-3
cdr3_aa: CASSLAADTQYF
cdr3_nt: TGCGCCAGCAGCTTGGCAGCAGATACGCAGTATTTT

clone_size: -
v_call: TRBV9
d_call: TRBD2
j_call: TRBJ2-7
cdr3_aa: CASSKQGTSGGTYEQYF
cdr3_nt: TGTGCCAGCAGCAAACAGGGGACTAGCGGGGGGACCTACGAGCAGTACTTC

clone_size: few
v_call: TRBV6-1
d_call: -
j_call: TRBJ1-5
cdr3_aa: CASSESPLGGQPQHF
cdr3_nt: TGTGCCAGCAGTGAATCCCCTCTGGGAGGACAGCCCCAGCATTTT

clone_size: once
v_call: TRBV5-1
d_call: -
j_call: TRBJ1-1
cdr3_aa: CSTRQGMNTEAFF
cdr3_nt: TGCTCCACAAGGCAGGGAATGAACACTGAAGCTTTCTTT

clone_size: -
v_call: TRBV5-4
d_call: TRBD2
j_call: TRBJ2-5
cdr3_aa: CASSSPGLARETQYF
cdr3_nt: TGTGCCAGCAGCTCGCCGGGACTAGCACGTGAGACCCAGTACTTC

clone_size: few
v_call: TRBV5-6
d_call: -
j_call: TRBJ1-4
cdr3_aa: CASSFRREKLFF
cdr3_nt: TGTGCCAGCAGCTTCCGGAGGGAAAAACTGTTTTTT

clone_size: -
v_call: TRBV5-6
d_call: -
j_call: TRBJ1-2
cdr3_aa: CASSLLPGGYTF
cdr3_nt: TGTGCCAGCAGCTTACTTCCGGGAGGCTACACCTTC

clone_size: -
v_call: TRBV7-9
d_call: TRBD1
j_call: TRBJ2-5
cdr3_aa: CSSSQAGGETQYF
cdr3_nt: TGTTCCAGCAGCCAGGCAGGGGGAGAGACCCAGTACTTC

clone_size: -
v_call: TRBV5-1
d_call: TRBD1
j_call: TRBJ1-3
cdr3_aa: CASSENRGRWNTIYF
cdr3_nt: TGCGCCAGCAGCGAAAACAGGGGGCGTTGGAACACCATATATTTT

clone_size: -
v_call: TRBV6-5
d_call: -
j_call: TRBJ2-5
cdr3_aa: CASSTVPGETQYF
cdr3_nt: TGTGCCAGCAGTACCGTTCCAGGAGAGACCCAGTACTTC

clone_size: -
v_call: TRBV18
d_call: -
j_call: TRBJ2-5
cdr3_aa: CASSPVDTQETQYF
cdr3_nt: TGTGCCAGCTCACCAGTGGACACCCAAGAGACCCAGTACTTC

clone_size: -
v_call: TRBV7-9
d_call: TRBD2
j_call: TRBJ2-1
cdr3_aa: CASSRGLAGGNEQFF
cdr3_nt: TGTGCCAGCAGCCGCGGACTAGCGGGGGGCAATGAGCAGTTCTTC

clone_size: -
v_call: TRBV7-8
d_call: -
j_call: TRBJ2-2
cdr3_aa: CASSSRRVNTGELFF
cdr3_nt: TGTGCCAGCAGCTCGAGGCGGGTAAACACCGGGGAGCTGTTTTTT

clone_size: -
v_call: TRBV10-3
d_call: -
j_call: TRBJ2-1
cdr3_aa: CAISRDSSSYNEQFF
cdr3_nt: TGTGCCATCAGTCGGGACTCCAGCTCCTACAATGAGCAGTTCTTC

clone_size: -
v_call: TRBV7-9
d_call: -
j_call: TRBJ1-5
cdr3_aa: CSSSLKNQPQHF
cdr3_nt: TGTTCCAGCAGCCTAAAAAATCAGCCCCAGCATTTT

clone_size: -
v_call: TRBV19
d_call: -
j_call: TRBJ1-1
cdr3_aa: CASSPTRDTEAFF
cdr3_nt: TGTGCCAGTAGTCCGACCCGGGACACTGAAGCTTTCTTT

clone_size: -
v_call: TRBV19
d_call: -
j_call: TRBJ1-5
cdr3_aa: CASSLPGLNSNQPQHF
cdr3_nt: TGTGCCAGTAGTCTCCCGGGACTCAATAGCAATCAGCCCCAGCATTTT

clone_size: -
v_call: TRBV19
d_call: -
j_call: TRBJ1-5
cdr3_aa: CASSMGGHNQPQHF
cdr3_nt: TGTGCCAGTAGTATGGGTGGGCACAATCAGCCCCAGCATTTT

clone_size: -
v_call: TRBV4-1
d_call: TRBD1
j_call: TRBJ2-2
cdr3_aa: CASSQVYSDRGIGELFF
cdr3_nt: TGCGCCAGCAGCCAAGTTTATTCGGACAGGGGGATCGGGGAGCTGTTTTTT

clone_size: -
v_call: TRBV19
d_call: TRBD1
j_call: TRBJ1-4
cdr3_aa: CASSRNSGGAAEKLFF
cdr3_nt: TGTGCCAGTAGTCGAAATTCAGGGGGCGCCGCTGAAAAACTGTTTTTT

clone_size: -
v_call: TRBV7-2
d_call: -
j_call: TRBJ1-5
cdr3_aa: CASSLSLFVQPQHF
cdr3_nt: TGTGCCAGCAGCTTGAGTTTGTTTGTTCAGCCCCAGCATTTT

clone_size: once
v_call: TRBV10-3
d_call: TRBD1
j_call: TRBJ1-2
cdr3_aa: CAIGTAGGGDYTF
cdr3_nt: TGTGCCATCGGGACCGCAGGGGGTGGTGACTACACCTTC

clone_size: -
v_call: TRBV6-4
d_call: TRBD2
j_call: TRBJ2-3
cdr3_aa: CASSDLAGGVDTQYF
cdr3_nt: TGTGCCAGCAGTGATCTAGCGGGGGGGGTAGATACGCAGTATTTT

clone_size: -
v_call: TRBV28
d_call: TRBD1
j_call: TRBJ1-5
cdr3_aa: CAAKTGEHQPQHF
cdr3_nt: TGTGCCGCCAAAACAGGGGAACACCAGCCCCAGCATTTT

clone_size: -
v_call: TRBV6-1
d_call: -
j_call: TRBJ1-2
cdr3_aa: CASSVSQGLSNYGYTF
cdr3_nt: TGTGCCAGCAGTGTCTCCCAGGGGCTTTCTAACTATGGCTACACCTTC

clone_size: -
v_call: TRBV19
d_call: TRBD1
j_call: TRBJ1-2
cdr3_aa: CASSITGVNYGYTF
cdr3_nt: TGTGCCAGTAGCATTACAGGGGTGAACTATGGCTACACCTTC